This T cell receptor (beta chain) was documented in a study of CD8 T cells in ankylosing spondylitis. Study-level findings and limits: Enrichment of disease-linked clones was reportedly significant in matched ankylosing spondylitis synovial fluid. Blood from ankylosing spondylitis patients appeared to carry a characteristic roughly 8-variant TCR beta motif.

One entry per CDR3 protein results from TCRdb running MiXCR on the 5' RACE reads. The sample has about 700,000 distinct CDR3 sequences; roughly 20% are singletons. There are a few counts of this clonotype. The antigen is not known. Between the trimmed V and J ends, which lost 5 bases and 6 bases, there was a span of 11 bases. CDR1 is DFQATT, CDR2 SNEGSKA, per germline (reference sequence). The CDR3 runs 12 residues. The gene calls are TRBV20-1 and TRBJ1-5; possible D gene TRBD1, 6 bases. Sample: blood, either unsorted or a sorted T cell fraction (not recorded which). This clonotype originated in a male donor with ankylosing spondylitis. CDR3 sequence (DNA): TGCAGTGCTTACGGGGGGGCTCAGCCCCAGCATTTT. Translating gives CSAYGGAQPQHF.